This T cell receptor beta chain derives from a study of blood T cell repertoires in COVID-19. Study-level background: Nucleic acid was either cDNA or gDNA, and it came from T cells, B-cell-depleted T cells, or PBMCs.

The germline V gene encodes CDR1 MNHEY and CDR2 SMNVEV (reference sequence). The CDR3 has 17 amino acids. The V gene end was trimmed by 5 bases and the J gene end by 7 bases; junction bases not matched to a gene: 12. This table comes from immunoSEQ multiplex PCR, and its TCRdb copy is limited to in-frame clones, with some not included. The table lists more than 200,000 clones, around 84% of them singletons, with roughly 4.5% in the top ten. The sequenced material came from peripheral blood. The TCR comes from a man aged 50 to 59 with acute or convalescent COVID-19. The J gene is TRBJ1-4, the V gene TRBV27; 11 nucleotides line up with TRBD1. DNA for the CDR3: TGTGCCAGCAGTCCCCTGGGGACAGGGGGGATGGGTGAAAAACTGTTTTTT. This translates into CASSPLGTGGMGEKLFF.